These T cell receptor beta chains were read from a single sample in a study of breast tumors, draining lymph nodes, adjacent tissues. TCRdb processed the multiplex PCR reads anew with MiXCR; each CDR3 protein has one entry. In the table there are approximately 250,000 distinct CDR3 sequences, less than 35% of which are singletons. Sequencing was carried out using axillary lymph node tissue. Receptors were obtained from a female donor with breast cancer. Some clones in this sample may be carry-over from other donors' samples. Both conserved end residues are part of each CDR3. A D gene is named only where the DNA matches it firmly. Clone size is stated in some rows and not others, as once, few, many or a class when expanded.

TRBJ2-5,TRBV30,NA,many,TGTGCCTGGAGGGGGGGACAGACCCAAGAGACCCAGTACTTC,CAWRGGQTQETQYF
TRBJ2-3,TRBV5-1,NA,many,TGCGCCAGCAGCCCTGTACGCACAGATACGCAGTATTTT,CASSPVRTDTQYF
TRBJ1-5,TRBV7-7,NA,NA,TGTGCTAGCAGCCCGACGGGCTCGACAAGGCAGCCCCAGCATTTT,CASSPTGSTRQPQHF
TRBJ2-6,TRBV5-1,TRBD1,many,TGCGCCAGCAGCTCAAAAGGGGGCGGTGGGGCCAACGTCCTGACTTTC,CASSSKGGGGANVLTF
TRBJ2-3,TRBV7-6,NA,many,TGTGCCAGAGGGGGGTTCGCACAGGGTAGCACAGATACGCAGTATTTT,CARGGFAQGSTDTQYF
TRBJ1-2,TRBV7-3,NA,NA,NA,CASSIYLCSASDRGDYGYTF
TRBJ2-5,TRBV2,TRBD2,NA,TGTGCCAGCAGTGAAGGTAGCGGGGGCCGTGACCAAGAGACCCAGTACTTC,CASSEGSGGRDQETQYF
TRBJ2-5,TRBV7-2,NA,NA,TGTGCCAGCAGCTTAGGCATGGGCGGGTACCAAGAGACCGAGTACTTC,CASSLGMGGYQETEYF
TRBJ1-5,TRBV27,NA,NA,TGTGCCAGCAGTACCGGGACGGCTCATCAGCCCCAGCATTTT,CASSTGTAHQPQHF
TRBJ2-7,TRBV24-1,NA,many,TGTGCCACCAGTGATTCGGGAACCTACGAGCAGTACTTC,CATSDSGTYEQYF
TRBJ2-5,TRBV10-2,NA,many,TGCGCCAGCAGTGAGTCGACAGTCGGTCCCCAAGGGACCCAGTACTTC,CASSESTVGPQGTQYF
TRBJ2-1,TRBV7-6,TRBD1,once,TGTGCCAGCAGCTCGGTCCAGGGACAGGGGTTC,CASSSVQGQGF
TRBJ2-7,TRBV20-1,TRBD2,many,TGCAGTGCTAGAGGGTTCTCTAGCGGCGATCCCTACGAGCAGTACTTC,CSARGFSSGDPYEQYF
TRBJ1-5,TRBV24-1,TRBD1,NA,TGTGCTACCAGTGATAGACAGGGCCTCCAGCCCCAGCATTTT,CATSDRQGLQPQHF
TRBJ2-7,TRBV20-1,NA,NA,TGCAGTGCTAGGGACGCTAACTACGAGCCGTACTTC,CSARDANYEPYF
TRBJ2-7,TRBV12-3/TRBV12-4,TRBD2,NA,TGTGCCAGCAGCGGACTAGCGGGAGGAATGAACGAGCAGTACTTC,CASSGLAGGMNEQYF
TRBJ1-4,TRBV9,NA,many,TGTGCCAGCAGCGTAGGACTCCCCGGGGGGGCGCATGAAAAACTGTTTTTT,CASSVGLPGGAHEKLFF
TRBJ1-3,TRBV10-2,NA,many,TGCGCCACCCTTTCAGCGCAGGGGAACCCCATATATTTT,CATLSAQGNPIYF
TRBJ2-2,TRBV12-3/TRBV12-4,TRBD2,many,TGTGCCAGCAGCCGAGGGACTAGCGGGAACACCGGGGAGCTGTTTTTT,CASSRGTSGNTGELFF
TRBJ1-6,TRBV4-1,NA,NA,TGCGCCAGCAGCCAGGCCTCCGGGACTACCTTT,CASSQASGTTF
TRBJ1-3,TRBV20-1,NA,many,TGCAGTGCCCAGACAAGCTCTGGAAACACCATATATTTT,CSAQTSSGNTIYF
TRBJ1-1,TRBV7-2,NA,few,TGTGCCAGCAGCTTTATCACTGAAGCTTTCTTT,CASSFITEAFF
TRBJ1-2,TRBV9,TRBD1,many,TGTGCCAGCAGCGCTAGACAGGGCGGCTATGGCTACACCTTC,CASSARQGGYGYTF
TRBJ1-5,TRBV5-6,NA,NA,TGTGCCAGCAGCTTATCGCACAGATACAATAGCAATCAGCCCCAGCATTTT,CASSLSHRYNSNQPQHF
TRBJ2-5,TRBV6-5,NA,NA,TGTGCCAGCAGCACGGACCAATTGTACTTC,CASSTDQLYF
TRBJ1-6,TRBV7-2,TRBD1,many,TGTGCCAGCAGCCGCCTGAGACAGGGGGCCGCCCCCCTCCACTTT,CASSRLRQGAAPLHF
TRBJ2-7,TRBV24-1,NA,NA,TGTGCCACCGGCACGCCCTCCGAGCAGTACTTC,CATGTPSEQYF
TRBJ2-5,TRBV2,TRBD1,NA,TGTGCCAGCGTGCGACAGGGGACGGGCGGAGAGACCCAGTACTTC,CASVRQGTGGETQYF
TRBJ2-5,TRBV7-9,NA,NA,TGTGCCAGCAGCGACGACCGGGGAGAGACCCAGTACTTC,CASSDDRGETQYF
TRBJ2-1,TRBV11-3,TRBD2,NA,TGTGCCAGCAGCCTCCCTGGACTAGCGGGGGTACAACCAAATGAGCAGTTCTTC,CASSLPGLAGVQPNEQFF
TRBJ1-2,TRBV12-3/TRBV12-4,NA,many,TGTGCCAGCAGCCTCAGAATAAATAACTATGGCTACACCTTC,CASSLRINNYGYTF
TRBJ1-6,TRBV29-1,NA,many,TGCAGCGTGGGGCCAGACAGCAGGAACCCTTATAATTCACCCCTCCACTTT,CSVGPDSRNPYNSPLHF
TRBJ2-2,TRBV7-9,NA,many,TGTGCCAGCAGCCACCCAGACACCGGGGAGCTGTTTTTT,CASSHPDTGELFF
TRBJ1-2,TRBV5-4,NA,NA,TGTGCCAGCAGCTTTTTTGGGGGGACCCCTTATGGCTACACCTTC,CASSFFGGTPYGYTF
TRBJ1-4,TRBV20-1,TRBD1,NA,TGCAGCTTGGGAGGGACAGGGGAAGAAAAACTGTTTTTT,CSLGGTGEEKLFF
TRBJ2-5,TRBV7-3,TRBD2,many,TGTGCCAGCAGCCCTCTAGCGGGAGAAGAGACCCAGTACTTC,CASSPLAGEETQYF
TRBJ1-6,TRBV5-6,TRBD1,NA,TGTGCCAGCAGCCGGGGTAAGGGGGCTCGGAATTCACCCCTCCACTTT,CASSRGKGARNSPLHF
TRBJ2-2,TRBV6-2/TRBV6-3,NA,NA,TGTGCCAGCAGTTACTTTATAGCGAACACCGGGGAGCTGTTTTTT,CASSYFIANTGELFF
TRBJ1-3,TRBV19,NA,many,TGTGCCACCGTCAGTAATTCTGGAAACACCATATATTTT,CATVSNSGNTIYF